The 10 T cell receptor beta chains below all came from one sample that was sequenced in a study of blood T cell repertoires in COVID-19. Assay: immunoSEQ multiplex PCR; the TCRdb copy retains only in-frame clones and omits some. This table holds about 49,000 clones, roughly 90% found once. The sequenced sample consisted of peripheral blood. These receptor sequences come from a man aged 80 or over with acute or convalescent COVID-19.

This chain uses TRBV6-1 with TRBJ2-7; D perhaps matches TRBD1 (6 bases). Germline V lookup: CDR1 MNHNS, CDR2 SASEGT. V lost 0 bases and J 6 bases, leaving 15 bases between the germline ends. CDR3 length: 15 residues. The CDR3 DNA sequence: TGTGCCAGCAGTGAAGCGCTTTGGGACAATCGCGAGCAGTACTTC. Encoded protein: CASSEALWDNREQYF.

This chain links TRBV2 with TRBJ2-7, with D perhaps matching TRBD1 (5 bases). Germline-derived CDR1 and CDR2 are SNHLY and FYNNEI. The CDR3 runs to 12 residues. The V end lost 4 bases, the J end lost 3 bases, and 7 bases lay between the germline ends. CDR3 DNA sequence: TGTGCCAGCAGTGCCCAGGGCTACGAGCAGTACTTC. Its translation is CASSAQGYEQYF.

The chain is built from TRBV25-1 and TRBJ1-4; D not certain. V shed 1 base and J shed 5 bases, with 11 bases lying between them. Germline V gene lookup returns CDR1 MGHDK and CDR2 SYGVNS. The CDR3 runs 15 residues. The CDR3 DNA is TGTGCCAGCAGTGAATCGGGGAAAATGAATGAAAAACTGTTTTTT. This encodes CASSESGKMNEKLFF.

CDR3 region: CASSPAGGLPMQYF. CDR3 in DNA: TGTGCCAGCAGCCCCGCGGGGGGGCTCCCAATGCAGTATTTT. This chain uses TRBV7-9 with TRBJ2-3; TRBD2 matches 9 bases. J gave up 11 bases and V 5 bases, and 11 bases lay outside the gene matches. The CDR3 covers 14 residues. In germline, CDR1 is SEHNR, CDR2 FQNEAQ (reference sequence).

The chain recombines TRBV23-1 with TRBJ2-7; 10 nucleotides match TRBD1. TRBV23-1 is an ORF for which the function is uncertain. The J segment lost 4 bases and the V segment lost 2 bases, leaving 11 bases of the junction unmatched. The CDR3 has 17 residues. The CDR3 protein is CASSQRWTGGIDYEQYF. The CDR3, as DNA: TGCGCCAGCAGTCAACGTTGGACAGGGGGAATTGATTACGAGCAGTACTTC.

V is TRBV27 and J is TRBJ2-7; 9 bases agree with TRBD1. CDR3 length: 14 amino acids. Per germline, CDR1 MNHEY and CDR2 SMNVEV (reference sequence). The V segment lost 6 bases and the J segment 9 bases; nucleotides outside the gene matches: 12. CDR3 in DNA: TGTGCCAGCAGAGCTCGGACAGGGGTGGGTGTGCAGTACTTC. Translation: CASRARTGVGVQYF.

This chain connects TRBV10-3 to TRBJ1-2, with D perhaps TRBD1 (5 bases). Trimming shortened V by 6 bases and J by 2 bases, and 13 bases separated the two germline ends. In germline, CDR1 is ENHRY, CDR2 SYGVKD. The CDR3 is 14 amino acids. The CDR3 sequence: CAIRGTGGNYGYTF. The CDR3 region has the DNA TGTGCCATCAGAGGGACTGGGGGGAACTATGGCTACACCTTC.

The gene calls are TRBV4-1 and TRBJ2-6, with 12 bases matching TRBD1. The CDR3 totals 22 residues. The V gene end was trimmed by 4 bases and the J gene end by 0 bases; junction bases not matched to a gene: 16. Germline values: CDR1 MGHRA, CDR2 YSYEKL. The CDR3 is CASSPPGQGAYQLGSGANVLTF. CDR3 DNA: TGCGCCAGCAGCCCGCCGGGACAGGGGGCCTACCAGCTAGGCTCTGGGGCCAACGTCCTGACTTTC.

The chain couples TRBV5-1 to TRBJ1-2; D remains ambiguous. V lost 2 bases to trimming and J lost 4 bases, with 12 bases between them. The CDR3 runs to 14 residues. CDR1 and CDR2 (germline): SGHRS, YFSETQ. The CDR3 coding sequence is TGCGCCAGCAGCTTTGGAGGGCGCGCCTATGGCTACACCTTC. Translated, it gives CASSFGGRAYGYTF.

The CDR3 DNA follows: TGTGCCAGCAGCTCCTACCTCCGGCAGGGCGGGGAGCTGTTTTTT. Translating gives CASSSYLRQGGELFF. The chain combines TRBV7-9 with TRBJ2-2; D perhaps matches TRBD1 (5 bases). V was clipped by 4 bases and J by 7 bases, with 16 bases between them. The CDR3 contains 15 residues. Germline lookup yields CDR1 SEHNR and CDR2 FQNEAQ (reference sequence).